In its sample, the clone carrying this TCR beta chain was seen many times. Its cognate antigen is unknown. TCRdb passed the RT-PCR reads through MiXCR, listing each CDR3 protein once. The data show over 150,000 distinct CDR3 sequences, roughly 8.7% seen once. The data were obtained in a study of response to subunit inactivated influenza vaccine. Regarding the study as a whole: The authors proposed limited new T cell recruitment per seasonal influenza vaccination.

This CDR3 is 11 amino acids long. Deletions cut 6 bases from V and 6 bases from J, with 5 bases between. The chain couples TRBV12-3 or TRBV12-4 to TRBJ2-2, with no clear D. This sequence was found in a man between 50 and 59 years old who received an inactivated influenza vaccine. Sequenced material: non-naive T cells sorted from PBMCs, taken on the day of vaccination. CDR3 loop: CASRGSGELFF. The CDR3 region has the DNA TGTGCCAGCAGGGGATCCGGGGAGCTGTTTTTT.